A single sample is the source of the 22 T cell receptor beta chains below, sequenced in a study of blood T cells in healthy people across ages. Primers used in a second PCR of about 7 to 12 cycles were a sample-barcoded 5' primer and a J-beta primer mix. TCRdb fed the 5' RACE reads into MiXCR, producing one record per CDR3 protein. The data contain 500,000 to 700,000 distinct CDR3 sequences, around 31% of them singletons. The sequencing sample was made of blood. The source of these receptors is a woman older than 75 in good health.

This clonotype was found a few times. The chain recombines TRBV10-3 with TRBJ1-2, with a tentative D call TRBD1 (5 bases). V was trimmed by 8 bases and J by 3 bases, leaving 7 bases between them. The CDR3 contains 11 residues. Germline CDR1 and CDR2: ENHRY and SYGVKD. The CDR3 is CAIGRDYGYTF. The CDR3, as DNA: TGTGCCATCGGCAGGGACTATGGCTACACCTTC.

The CDR3 sequence: CASSLAGGRATDTQYF. CDR3 nucleotides: TGTGCCAGCAGCTTAGCGGGCGGGAGGGCCACAGATACGCAGTATTTT. The chain has TRBV7-9 and TRBJ2-3; 9 positions agree with TRBD2. The CDR3 totals 16 residues. CDR1 and CDR2 from the germline V gene are SEHNR and FQNEAQ (reference sequence). Trimming removed 0 bases from V and 2 bases from J; junction bases left unmatched: 3.

There are a few counts of this clonotype. The gene calls are TRBV18 and TRBJ2-7; 9 bases are shared with TRBD1. CDR3 size: 15 residues. Per germline, CDR1 KGHSH and CDR2 LQKENI. J lost 3 bases, V lost 6 bases, and 9 bases had no gene match. This CDR3 reads CASSNRDRASYEQYF. The CDR3 nucleotides are TGTGCCAGCTCCAACCGGGACAGGGCTAGCTACGAGCAGTACTTC.

The chain joins TRBV28 to TRBJ1-3, with a tentative D call TRBD1 (5 bases). The CDR3 extends over 18 amino acids. From germline, CDR1 is MDHEN and CDR2 SYDVKM. V was cut by 3 bases and J by 0 bases, with 18 bases left in between. The CDR3 DNA follows: TGTGCCAGCAGTTTGTTCGTGTTGGCGGGGGTCTCTGGAAACACCATATATTTT. Its protein product is CASSLFVLAGVSGNTIYF.

V and J are TRBV7-2 and TRBJ2-7; TRBD2 might be the D (6 bases). The CDR3 runs to 15 residues. V gave up 1 base and J gave up 2 bases, with 12 bases separating them. CDR1 is SGHTA, CDR2 FQGNSA, per germline. CDR3 residues: CASSLELGGPYEQYF. Written as DNA, the CDR3 is TGTGCCAGCAGCTTAGAATTGGGAGGTCCCTACGAGCAGTACTTC. The variable domain in full, with the rest retrieved from reference TRBV7-2 and TRBJ2-7, is GAGVSQSPSNKVTEKGKDVELRCDPISGHTALYWYRQSLGQGLEFLIYFQGNSAPDKSGLPSDRFSAERTGGSVSTLTIQRTQQEDSAVYLCASSLELGGPYEQYFGPGTRLTVT.

With regard to this clonotype: One base away lies a much larger clone, so this may be a sequencing read error. The rearrangement links TRBV28 to TRBJ2-1; 14 nucleotides line up with TRBD2. Germline CDR1 reads MDHEN; CDR2 reads SYDVKM. This CDR3 has 16 amino acids. Trimming cost V 5 bases and J 10 bases; bases outside gene matches: 10. The chain's CDR3 is CASSLGLAGGSGEQFF. Here the CDR3 DNA reads TGTGCCAGCAGTCTAGGACTAGCGGGGGGTTCGGGCGAGCAGTTCTTC.

Worth noting for this clonotype: A much larger clone is a single base away; this may be a read error. The chain joins TRBV7-8 to TRBJ2-7, with D possibly TRBD1 on 10 matching bases. The length of the CDR3 is 13 residues. From germline, CDR1 is SGHVS and CDR2 FQNEAQ. The CDR3 here is CTSSLAGDRGQYF. The CDR3 DNA reads TGTACCAGCAGCTTAGCGGGGGACAGGGGGCAGTACTTC.

The chain recombines TRBV28 with TRBJ2-5, with D hard to call. This CDR3 spans 15 amino acids. V lost 4 bases and J lost 5, with 17 bases in between. Germline CDR1 and CDR2: MDHEN and SYDVKM. CDR3 nucleotide sequence: TGTGCCAGCAGTTGGACCTTGGGTAGCACGGAGACCCAGTACTTC. Its translation is CASSWTLGSTETQYF.

Many counts were recorded for this clonotype. The chain joins TRBV2 to TRBJ2-7; D not certain. With 4 bases removed from V and 3 bases from J, the gap between germline ends came to 10 bases. Germline V gene sequence: CDR1 SNHLY, CDR2 FYNNEI. The CDR3 runs to 13 residues. The CDR3 coding sequence is TGTGCCAGCAGTGGAGAAGTTTTCTACGAGCAGTACTTC. The encoded protein is CASSGEVFYEQYF. Full variable domain (rest looked up from reference TRBV2 and TRBJ2-7): EPEVTQTPSHQVTQMGQEVILRCVPISNHLYFYWYRQILGQKVEFLVSFYNNEISEKSEIFDDQFSVERPDGSNFTLKIRSTKLEDSAMYFCASSGEVFYEQYFGPGTRLTVT.

This rearrangement joins TRBV11-2 to TRBJ2-4, with D uncertain. TRBJ2-7 explains the end of the DNA better; the J call may be wrong. CDR3 length: 14 residues. Germline CDR1 and CDR2: SGHAT and FQNNGV. Here the CDR3 DNA reads TGTGCCAGCAGCTTAGTTTCGGTTTCTTACGAGCAGTACTTC. Its translation is CASSLVSVSYEQYF.

This clonotype was picked up one time. This chain links TRBV18 with TRBJ2-5; D might be TRBD1 or TRBD2, each matching 5 bases. The CDR3 totals 13 residues. The germline V gene encodes CDR1 KGHSH and CDR2 LQKENI. V lost 2 bases and J 5 bases, leaving 9 bases between the germline ends. CDR3 in amino acids: CASSPARDETQYF. The CDR3 DNA is TGTGCCAGCTCACCAGCCAGGGACGAGACCCAGTACTTC.

V usage is TRBV4-2 and J usage is TRBJ1-5; possible D gene TRBD1, 5 bases. The CDR3 is made up of 15 amino acids. The V gene's germline CDR1 is LGHNA and CDR2 YNFKEQ. V was pared by 6 bases and J by 4 bases, with 16 bases between. DNA for the CDR3: TGTGCCAGCAGTTCCCTGGTACAGGAGAATCAGCCCCAGCATTTT. Translating it yields CASSSLVQENQPQHF.

In its sample, this clonotype was seen many times. The genes are TRBV7-2 and TRBJ2-1; no reliable D call. Germline loops: CDR1 SGHTA, CDR2 FQGNSA. This CDR3 has 14 residues. Trimming took off 1 base at V and 3 bases at J, with 7 bases between the two ends. CDR3 coding DNA: TGTGCCAGCAGCTTAGGTTTGGGCTACAATGAGCAGTTCTTC. This encodes CASSLGLGYNEQFF.

The rearrangement uses TRBV9 and TRBJ1-3; D gene unclear. Germline values: CDR1 SGDLS, CDR2 YYNGEE. This CDR3 contains 12 residues. Trimming took off 1 base at V and 2 bases at J, with 1 base between the two ends. CDR3 residues: CASSVTGNTIYF. CDR3 nucleotide sequence: TGTGCCAGCAGCGTAACTGGAAACACCATATATTTT.

This clonotype came up many times. This chain links TRBV15 with TRBJ2-1; 8 bases line up with TRBD2. This CDR3 is built from 17 residues. After removal of 0 bases from V and 5 bases from J, the junction contained 9 bases not matched to a gene. Germline V gives CDR1 LNHNV, CDR2 YYDKDF (reference sequence). Here the CDR3 reads CATSREGATSVNNEQFF. The CDR3 nucleotides are TGTGCCACCAGCAGAGAGGGAGCGACTAGCGTCAACAATGAGCAGTTCTTC.

This chain uses TRBV19 with TRBJ2-5; D is uncertain. The CDR3 extends over 13 amino acids. V was cut by 4 bases and J by 4 bases, with 10 bases left in between. CDR1 and CDR2 (germline): LNHDA, SQIVND (reference sequence). The CDR3 DNA follows: TGTGCCAGTAGTACGGGCGTCCGAGAGACCCAGTACTTC. This encodes CASSTGVRETQYF.

Many counts were recorded for this clonotype. The chain joins TRBV20-1 to TRBJ2-1; possibly TRBD1 for D (5 bases). CDR1 is DFQATT, CDR2 SNEGSKA, per germline (reference sequence). The V and J ends lost 3 bases and 10 bases respectively, with 13 bases between them. The CDR3 extends over 12 amino acids. CDR3 coding DNA: TGCAGTGCTAGCACAGGCCCCCTGGAGCAGTTCTTC. It yields the protein CSASTGPLEQFF.

The V call is TRBV5-6, the J call TRBJ2-6; 7 bases map to TRBD1. CDR1 and CDR2 (germline): SGHDT, YYEEEE. V lost 6 bases to trimming and J lost 2 bases; unmatched junction nucleotides: 5. The CDR3 length is 15 residues. The CDR3 DNA is TGTGCCAGCACCGTAACAGGGGCTGGGGCCAACGTCCTGACTTTC. It is translated as CASTVTGAGANVLTF.

The chain recombines TRBV4-3 with TRBJ2-1; maybe TRBD1 (6 bases). V lost 0 bases and J 0 bases, leaving 9 bases between the germline ends. The CDR3 runs to 16 residues. CDR1 and CDR2 (germline): LGHNA, YSLEER. The DNA of the CDR3 is TGCGCCAGCAGCCAAGATAACAGGGCCTCCTACAATGAGCAGTTCTTC. This gives the protein CASSQDNRASYNEQFF.

This clonotype was detected a few times. The CDR3 here is CASSYSIGSGQGASGYTF. CDR3 in DNA: TGTGCCAGCAGTTACTCGATAGGCTCGGGACAGGGGGCCAGTGGCTACACCTTC. The chain uses TRBV6-5 and TRBJ1-2; 12 nucleotides agree with TRBD1. Germline assignment: CDR1 MNHEY and CDR2 SVGAGI. CDR3 length: 18 residues. V trimming: 0 bases; J trimming: 7 bases; junction bases outside the gene matches: 12.

The genes are TRBV5-8 and TRBJ2-3, with 9 bases that match TRBD1. With 4 bases clipped from V and 9 bases from J, the junction kept 6 bases outside the gene matches. CDR1 SGHTS and CDR2 YDEGEE come from the germline V gene. The CDR3 totals 13 residues. The CDR3 DNA follows: TGTGCCAGCAGCCGGGGGACAGGGCTCACGCAGTATTTT. Translation gives CASSRGTGLTQYF. Drawing the rest from reference TRBV5-8 and TRBJ2-3, the complete variable domain is EAGVTQSPTHLIKTRGQQATLRCSPISGHTSVYWYQQALGLGLQFLLWYDEGEERNRGNFPPRFSGRQFPNYSSELNVNALELEDSALYLCASSRGTGLTQYFGPGTRLTVL.

About this clonotype itself: This may stem from a read error, because a much larger clone lies one nucleotide away. This sequence joins TRBV29-1 and TRBJ1-1, with TRBD1 identical over 7 bases. The CDR3 is made up of 13 amino acids. Germline V gene data show CDR1 as SQVTM and CDR2 as ANQGSEA. The CDR3 bases are TGCGGCGTTGCAGGGGGTGGGAACACTGAAGCTTTCTTT. This codes for CGVAGGGNTEAFF.